A single sample is the source of the 4 T cell receptor beta chains below, sequenced in a study of blood T cell repertoires in COVID-19. Measured with immunoSEQ multiplex PCR; TCRdb has only the in-frame clones, and not every one. The table includes 390,000 or so clones, over 75% detected once. The source material was peripheral blood. The receptors were gathered from a woman aged 25-40 years with COVID-19, enrolled during active disease.

The table lists this clone with a few counts. The chain has TRBV10-1 and TRBJ2-1; TRBD2 agrees at 9 bases. J gave up 7 bases and V 3 bases, and 7 bases lay outside the gene matches. The CDR3 totals 15 residues. In germline, CDR1 is WNHNN, CDR2 SYGVQD (reference sequence). The CDR3 region is CASSDGSGRRNEQFF. The DNA for the CDR3 is TGCGCCAGCAGTGATGGTAGCGGGAGAAGGAATGAGCAGTTCTTC.

A word on this clone: This CDR3 is also generated by other DNA sequences in the sample. The V gene is TRBV11-2, the J gene TRBJ2-5; 12 bases are a match to TRBD2. Germline CDR1 is SGHAT and CDR2 is FQNNGV. The junction had 7 bases not matched to a gene; V was cut back by 6 bases and J by 5 bases. This CDR3 region has 15 residues. The CDR3 loop reads CASSLLAGGGETQYF. In DNA, the CDR3 is TGTGCCAGCAGTCTACTAGCGGGAGGCGGGGAGACCCAGTACTTC.

The genes are TRBV7-6 and TRBJ1-1, with TRBD1 matching 7 bases. CDR1 and CDR2 (germline): SGHVS, FNYEAQ. With 4 bases clipped from V and 4 bases from J, the junction kept 6 bases outside the gene matches. The CDR3 runs 14 residues. The CDR3 loop is CASSSDRVGTEAFF. The CDR3, as DNA: TGTGCCAGCAGCTCCGACAGGGTAGGCACTGAAGCTTTCTTT.

Regarding this clone: With a much larger clone just one base away, this may be a read error. J is TRBJ2-7 and V is TRBV6-5; TRBD1 matches at 9 bases. CDR1 and CDR2 (germline): MNHEY, SVGAGI. The CDR3 is made up of 14 amino acids. The V segment lost 4 bases and the J segment 2 bases; nucleotides outside the gene matches: 3. CDR3 coding DNA: TGTGCCAGCAGTTCCGGGACAGGGACCTACGAGCAGTACTTC. As protein: CASSSGTGTYEQYF.